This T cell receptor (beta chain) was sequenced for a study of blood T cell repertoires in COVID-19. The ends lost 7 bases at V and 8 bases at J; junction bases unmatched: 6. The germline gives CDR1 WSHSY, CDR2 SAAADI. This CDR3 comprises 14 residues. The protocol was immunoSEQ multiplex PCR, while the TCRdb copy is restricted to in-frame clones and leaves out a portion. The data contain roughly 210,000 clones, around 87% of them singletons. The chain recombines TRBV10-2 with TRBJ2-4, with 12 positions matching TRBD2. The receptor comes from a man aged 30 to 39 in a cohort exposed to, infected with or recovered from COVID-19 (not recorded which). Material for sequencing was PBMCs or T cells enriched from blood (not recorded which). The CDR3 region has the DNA TGCGCCAGCAATCCTAGCGGGAGGGTGGACATTCAGTACTTC. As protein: CASNPSGRVDIQYF.